This TCR beta chain was documented in a study of blood T cell repertoires in COVID-19. The CDR3 loop spans 13 amino acids. Germline V CDR1 and CDR2: SGHTA, FQGNSA. V was clipped by 0 bases and J by 12 bases; unmatched bases: 7. Sequencing used immunoSEQ multiplex PCR; TCRdb keeps in-frame clones, though not all of them. The sample contains about 240,000 clones, approximately 83% of which appear only once. Residents of 20 to 25 US areas, aged about 18 to 95 years, made up the participants. Shortly before study entry, within 2 weeks, exposed participants had met a COVID-19 case. This TCR was recovered from a woman aged 40-49 years who had been exposed to COVID-19. The chain employs TRBV7-2 and TRBJ1-2, with 7 bases matching TRBD1. The source material was PBMCs or T cells enriched from blood (not recorded which). Here the CDR3 DNA reads TGTGCCAGCAGCTTAGCGCTTGGCCAGGGGGACACCTTC. It is translated as CASSLALGQGDTF.